This T cell receptor (beta chain) is from a study of CD8 T cells in ankylosing spondylitis. Study findings and constraints: Prior literature has documented some motif variants in synovial fluid and blood from reactive arthritis. In ankylosing spondylitis blood, a motif of roughly 8 highly homologous TCR beta variants appeared characteristic. Matched ankylosing spondylitis synovial fluid reportedly showed significant enrichment of disease-linked clones. Those disease-linked clones were CD8+; they were also relatively rare in peripheral blood.

CDR1 is SGHRS, CDR2 YFSETQ, per germline. The CDR3 covers 15 residues. V shed 3 bases and J shed 1 base, with 14 bases lying between them. This clonotype was counted a few times. What it binds is unknown. The authors made TCR beta libraries by quantitative 5'-RACE with molecular barcodes. TCRdb independently ran MiXCR on the 5' RACE reads; one entry per CDR3 protein. Among some 200,000 distinct CDR3 sequences listed, approximately 7.3% were seen once. The rearrangement uses TRBV5-1 and TRBJ2-7; D may be TRBD1 (6 bases). The sequence was obtained from a male donor with ankylosing spondylitis. Sequencing was carried out using blood, either unsorted or a sorted T cell fraction (not recorded which). CDR3 region: CASSSGPGTSYEQYF. The CDR3 bases are TGCGCCAGCAGCTCGGGTCCAGGGACATCCTACGAGCAGTACTTC.